This T cell receptor beta chain was captured in a study of cytotoxic CD8 clonotypes in ibrutinib-treated CLL. Overall study context: For this cohort, patients were some 12 relapsed/refractory and around 15 treatment-naive, while some 18 were IGHV unmutated. About 25 partial and 2 complete responses; at median roughly 67 months, approximately 14 remitted, about 12 progressed. Following a median approximately 12 months of treatment, with a range of 6 to 36, response samples were taken.

This table comes from immunoSEQ multiplex PCR, and its TCRdb copy is limited to in-frame clones, with some not included. The table shows some 150,000 clones, with approximately 80% occurring only once. The TCR sequence derives from a human donor with chronic lymphocytic leukemia. Sequences were derived from PBMCs, sampled after 12 months of ibrutinib treatment.

The CDR3 nucleotides read TGTGCCAGCAGTTCCCAGGGGCTGACTGAAGCTTTCTTT. As protein: CASSSQGLTEAFF. The chain combines TRBV27 with TRBJ1-1, with D possibly TRBD1 on 6 matching bases. V gave up 4 bases and J gave up 5 bases, with 11 bases separating them. There are 13 residues in the CDR3. Germline CDR1 and CDR2: MNHEY and SMNVEV (reference sequence).